Listed here is a single T cell receptor (beta chain). The antigen remains unidentified. Sequenced by immunoSEQ multiplex PCR; TCRdb stores in-frame clones only, minus some. The table includes about 500,000 clones, 80% to 90% detected once. The data were taken from a study of Ad26.COV2.S vaccination and SARS-CoV-2 variants. Study conclusions and caveats: Non-spike TCR breadth was similar in vaccine and placebo recipients. Total T cell responses were possibly underestimated by TCR breadth and depth analyses.

Noted treatment: approximately 18 received Ad26.COV2.S at low or high dose, single or two shots; 5 received placebo; per-sample allocation not given. Samples were taken on day 63 after the first vaccine or placebo injection. An Ad26 vector expressing Wuhan-strain SARS-CoV-2 spike served as the vaccine. Germline V gene lookup returns CDR1 SGDLS and CDR2 YYNGEE. The junction had 3 bases not matched to a gene; V was cut back by 0 bases and J by 4 bases. This CDR3 spans 14 amino acids. The receptor was isolated from a person aged 18-60 years who received the Ad26.COV2.S COVID-19 vaccine or a placebo. The sample was peripheral blood, taken in a trial of Ad26.COV2.S vaccine versus placebo. This rearrangement joins TRBV9 to TRBJ2-5; 7 nucleotides line up with TRBD2. The CDR3 sequence is CASSVGGSGETQYF. The CDR3 DNA is TGTGCCAGCAGCGTAGGCGGGAGCGGAGAGACCCAGTACTTC.